The 21 T cell receptor beta chains reported below all come from one sample, sequenced in a study of metastatic and nonmetastatic thyroid tumors. Patients underwent thyroid surgery, and none had received any treatment before it. With MiXCR, TCRdb called clones anew from the PCR reads. The sample comprises fewer than 35,000 clones, approximately 16% of which are singletons, and roughly a fifth rests with the top ten. The specimen sequenced was blood. The source of these receptors is a male donor with papillary thyroid cancer or a benign thyroid nodule (not recorded which). Some clones in this sample may be carry-over from other donors' samples.

This clone was recorded at least ten times. The chain uses TRBV4-3 and TRBJ2-7; D is undetermined. The V gene's germline CDR1 is LGHNA and CDR2 YSLEER. The CDR3 sequence is 10 residues long. The V gene lost 11 bases and the J gene lost 4 bases, with 9 bases spanning the gap. Here the CDR3 reads CAPPSYEQYF. CDR3 coding DNA: TGCGCCCCCCCGTCATACGAGCAGTACTTC.

This clone has ten or more counts. V and J are TRBV19 and TRBJ2-7; 8 positions agree with TRBD1. The J segment lost 3 bases and the V segment lost 3 bases, leaving 10 bases of the junction unmatched. The CDR3 is 16 residues long. The germline gives CDR1 LNHDA, CDR2 SQIVND (reference sequence). The DNA for the CDR3 is TGTGCCAGTAGTATCCGAGGACAGGGCTTTGTCTACGAGCAGTACTTC. It translates to CASSIRGQGFVYEQYF.

This clone was seen ten or more times. V gene TRBV28 combines with J gene TRBJ2-7; tentative D call: TRBD2 (6 bases). V shed 4 bases and J shed 7 bases, with 17 bases lying between them. The germline CDR1 and CDR2 sequences are MDHEN and SYDVKM. The CDR3 has 14 residues. CDR3 region: CASSSSGTVGEQYF. CDR3 coding DNA: TGTGCCAGCAGTTCCTCAGGGACTGTAGGTGAGCAGTACTTC.

This clone was observed at least ten times. The CDR3 DNA sequence: TGCGCCAGCAGCTTGGGGGAGGGTCGAACCGGGGAGCTGTTTTTT. It encodes CASSLGEGRTGELFF. The chain links TRBV5-1 to TRBJ2-2, with 7 bases lining up with TRBD2. The CDR3 runs to 15 residues. Germline loops: CDR1 SGHRS, CDR2 YFSETQ. J was trimmed by 5 bases and V by 0 bases; bases with no gene match: 4.

Concerning this clone itself: A clone one base away is much larger, so this may be a read error. Within the sample, other DNA sequences also encode this same CDR3. The CDR3 DNA is TGTGCCAGTAGCCAAGATCAGACTAGCGGGGGGAGCACAGATACGCAGTATTTT. Residues: CASSQDQTSGGSTDTQYF. The chain uses TRBV4-2 and TRBJ2-3; 13 bases match TRBD2. Looked up from germline, CDR1 is LGHNA and CDR2 is YNFKEQ. The CDR3 spans 18 residues.

In this sample, this clone is medium-sized. This sequence joins TRBV6-1 and TRBJ2-2; TRBD1 is a possible D gene (6 bases). CDR3 length: 13 residues. In germline, CDR1 is MNHNS, CDR2 SASEGT. With 5 bases removed from V and 6 bases from J, the gap between germline ends came to 10 bases. CDR3 coding DNA: TGTGCCAGCAGTAGTTACAGGGCCGGGGAGCTGTTTTTT. This encodes CASSSYRAGELFF.

This clone was recorded a few times. A junction boundary mismatches the germline segment, possibly from a read error. The chain couples TRBV6-6 to TRBJ2-1; 11 nucleotides agree with TRBD2. CDR1 and CDR2 from the germline V gene are MNHNY and SVGAGI (reference sequence). The CDR3 has 16 amino acids. The CDR3, as DNA: TGTGCCAGCAGTTACGCAGCGGGACTAGCGGTAAATGAGCAGTTATTC. Encoded protein: CASSYAAGLAVNEQLF.

This clone showed up many times. V and J are TRBV2 and TRBJ2-4, with a possible D match to TRBD1 (6 bases). Germline-derived CDR1 and CDR2 are SNHLY and FYNNEI. V was cut by 4 bases and J by 7 bases, with 11 bases left in between. This CDR3 is 13 amino acids long. CDR3 in amino acids: CASSGRGGNIQYF. CDR3 nucleotides: TGTGCCAGCAGTGGCAGGGGTGGGAACATTCAGTACTTC.

This clone was counted ten times or more. The chain has TRBV20-1 and TRBJ2-7; TRBD2 is a possible D gene (6 bases). V was shortened by 4 bases and J by 2 bases, with 15 bases between the two germline ends. Per germline, CDR1 DFQATT and CDR2 SNEGSKA (reference sequence). This CDR3 is built from 14 residues. CDR3: CSATSLATTYEQYF. DNA for the CDR3: TGCAGTGCTACCTCGCTAGCGACTACCTACGAGCAGTACTTC.

This clone was counted many times. V usage is TRBV7-2 and J usage is TRBJ1-4; TRBD1 is a possible D gene (5 bases). Trimming took 5 bases from V and 5 from J, leaving 12 bases between them. From germline, CDR1 is SGHTA and CDR2 FQGNSA. There are 14 residues in the CDR3. The CDR3 protein is CASSLRDSNEKLFF. The CDR3 nucleotides read TGTGCCAGCAGCCTCCGGGACTCCAATGAAAAACTGTTTTTT.

This clone showed up many times. As DNA, the CDR3 is TGTGCCAGCAGTACTCGCGGGTCACTATTTGAAGCTTTCTTT. It specifies CASSTRGSLFEAFF. This chain connects TRBV27 to TRBJ1-1, with D unresolved. The CDR3 is 14 residues long. V gave up 5 bases and J gave up 7 bases, with 17 bases separating them. Germline CDR1 is MNHEY and CDR2 is SMNVEV (reference sequence).

This clone was detected only a few times. The chain carries TRBV24-1 and TRBJ2-7; 10 bases are shared with TRBD1. Germline V gene lookup returns CDR1 KGHDR and CDR2 SFDVKD. CDR3 length: 16 residues. V trimming: 11 bases; J trimming: 4 bases; junction bases outside the gene matches: 16. The CDR3 DNA reads TGTGCCAGCAAAGCTTCAGGACAGGGGGGAATTTACGAGCAGTACTTC. This translates into CASKASGQGGIYEQYF.

V and J are TRBV20-1 and TRBJ2-7, with TRBD2 matching over 8 bases. The CDR3 spans 12 residues. Per germline, CDR1 DFQATT and CDR2 SNEGSKA (reference sequence). With 6 bases clipped from V and 1 base from J, the junction kept 2 bases outside the gene matches. CDR3 sequence reads: CSAGGGSYEQYF. The CDR3 DNA reads as TGCAGTGCCGGGGGGGGGTCCTACGAGCAGTACTTC.

The rearrangement uses TRBV5-1 and TRBJ2-1, with no clear D. V was pared by 3 bases and J by 9 bases, with 10 bases between. This CDR3 is built from 12 residues. CDR1 is SGHRS and CDR2 is YFSETQ in the germline V gene. Written as DNA, the CDR3 is TGCGCCAGCAGCTGGAGTGTGGGTGAGCAGTTCTTC. The encoded protein is CASSWSVGEQFF.

This chain uses TRBV5-1 with TRBJ1-2; D is unclear. V lost 6 bases and J 4 bases, leaving 16 bases between the germline ends. Germline CDR1 and CDR2: SGHRS and YFSETQ. This CDR3 comprises 14 residues. CDR3 sequence reads: CASTPCESVYGYTF. The DNA of the CDR3 is TGCGCCAGCACCCCGTGTGAGTCGGTCTATGGCTACACCTTC.

The sample holds many counts of this clone. The chain recombines TRBV28 with TRBJ2-6, with 7 bases matching TRBD1. The CDR3 extends over 17 amino acids. V was clipped by 2 bases and J by 1 base; unmatched bases: 5. The V gene's germline CDR1 is MDHEN and CDR2 SYDVKM. In DNA, the CDR3 is TGTGCCAGCAGTTTACTCAGGGGGATGTCTGGGGCCAACGTCCTGACTTTC. It encodes CASSLLRGMSGANVLTF.

This clone came up many times. V and J are TRBV10-3 and TRBJ1-1; maybe TRBD1 (6 bases). V was cut by 4 bases and J by 3 bases, with 9 bases left in between. Germline values: CDR1 ENHRY, CDR2 SYGVKD. This CDR3 contains 13 residues. The CDR3 nucleotides read TGTGCCATCAGTGGAGGGGGTGACACTGAAGCTTTCTTT. As protein: CAISGGGDTEAFF.

The table lists this clone with a few counts. The rearrangement uses TRBV6-6 and TRBJ1-2, with D possibly TRBD1 on 5 matching bases. The germline V gene encodes CDR1 MNHNY and CDR2 SVGAGI (reference sequence). Trimming stripped 2 bases from V and 6 bases from J, with 7 bases between. There are 12 residues in the CDR3. This CDR3 reads CASSYRGNGYTF. The CDR3 DNA is TGTGCCAGCAGTTACCGGGGCAATGGCTACACCTTC.

The chain links TRBV20-1 to TRBJ2-1, with D unclear. Germline loops: CDR1 DFQATT, CDR2 SNEGSKA (reference sequence). The CDR3 length is 14 residues. Deletions cut 6 bases from V and 0 bases from J, with 12 bases between. This CDR3 reads CSAPDGNSYNEQFF. CDR3 sequence (DNA): TGCAGTGCCCCAGACGGAAACTCCTACAATGAGCAGTTCTTC.

This clone has only one observation. A much larger clone lies one base from this, so it may be a read error. V gene TRBV5-5 combines with J gene TRBJ2-3; D may match TRBD1 or TRBD2 (5 bases each). The CDR3 is 15 amino acids. Germline lookup yields CDR1 SGHKS and CDR2 YYEKEE (reference sequence). CDR3 DNA: TGTGCCAGCAACATCGGGGCCGGAGGCACATATACGCAGTATTTT. Translating gives CASNIGAGGTYTQYF.

This clone was counted ten times or more. This rearrangement joins TRBV5-4 to TRBJ1-2, with 7 bases identical to TRBD1. Germline V lookup: CDR1 SGHNT, CDR2 YYREEE (reference sequence). The V and J ends lost 0 bases and 2 bases, in that order; junction bases with no gene match: 4. The CDR3 extends over 15 amino acids. The CDR3 nucleotides read TGTGCCAGCAGCTTGGCCGGGACAGTCAACTATGGCTACACCTTC. It codes for CASSLAGTVNYGYTF.